The 8 T cell receptor beta chains given below trace back to one sample, sequenced in a study of metastatic and nonmetastatic thyroid tumors. TCRdb used MiXCR to call clones anew from the PCR reads. The sample yields about 16,000 clones, roughly 32% seen once. Prior to thyroid surgery, none of the patients had received any treatment. Sequenced sample: blood. The origin of the receptors is a female donor with papillary thyroid cancer or a benign thyroid nodule (not recorded which). Some clones in this sample may be carry-over from other donors' samples.

Within the sample, this clone is medium-sized. CDR3 DNA sequence: TGCGCCAGCAGCTTGGCCCCATCGAACTATGGCTACACCTTC. Translated, it gives CASSLAPSNYGYTF. V and J are TRBV5-1 and TRBJ1-2; D is uncertain. The germline V gene has CDR1 SGHRS and CDR2 YFSETQ. Trimming pared 0 bases from V and 2 bases from J, leaving 8 bases between. The CDR3 runs to 14 residues.

V usage is TRBV5-6 and J usage is TRBJ1-4; TRBD1 agrees at 7 bases. Germline CDR1 reads SGHDT; CDR2 reads YYEEEE. The CDR3 contains 15 residues. With V trimmed by 2 bases and J by 6 bases, 7 bases remained unmatched. The CDR3 nucleotides are TGTGCCAGCAGCTTTTTGACAGGGCGCGATGAAAAACTGTTTTTT. This gives the protein CASSFLTGRDEKLFF.

In its sample, this clone is medium-sized. The rearrangement links TRBV6-1 to TRBJ1-6; D uncertain. CDR1 is MNHNS, CDR2 SASEGT, per germline. The CDR3 is made up of 14 amino acids. V was clipped by 7 bases and J by 0 bases, with 7 bases between them. CDR3: CASTPSSYNSPLHF. DNA of the CDR3: TGTGCCAGCACTCCGAGCTCCTATAATTCACCCCTCCACTTT.

The chain employs TRBV20-1 and TRBJ2-7, with TRBD1 as a possible D gene (6 bases). The CDR3 consists of 13 residues. CDR1 DFQATT and CDR2 SNEGSKA come from the germline V gene (reference sequence). Trimming stripped 8 bases from V and 3 bases from J, with 17 bases between. The CDR3 here is CSSMGQGSYEQYF. CDR3 bases: TGCAGTTCCATGGGCCAGGGGAGCTACGAGCAGTACTTC.

This rearrangement joins TRBV7-8 to TRBJ2-7; D unclear. V shed 5 bases and J shed 4 bases, with 12 bases lying between them. Germline loops: CDR1 SGHVS, CDR2 FQNEAQ. This CDR3 contains 13 residues. Here the CDR3 reads CASSQNMIYEQYF. CDR3 DNA: TGTGCCAGCAGCCAAAATATGATTTACGAGCAGTACTTC.

In its sample, this clone was seen a few times. The junction departs from germline at one end; a sequencing error may be responsible. The rearrangement links TRBV27 to TRBJ2-1; D is unclear. The germline V gene has CDR1 MNHEY and CDR2 SMNVEV (reference sequence). The CDR3 sequence is 13 residues long. As DNA, the CDR3 is TGTGCCAGTAGTTTAACACCCTACAATGAGCAGTTCTTC. Amino acid sequence: CASSLTPYNEQFF.

This rearrangement joins TRBV3-1 to TRBJ1-1; D is uncertain. Trimming pared 0 bases from V and 2 bases from J, leaving 7 bases between. Germline V CDR1 and CDR2: LGHDT, YNNKEL (reference sequence). CDR3 length: 14 amino acids. The CDR3 DNA follows: TGTGCCAGCAGCCAAGATTGGACTAACACTGAAGCTTTCTTT. This encodes CASSQDWTNTEAFF.

The table lists this clone with many counts. The rearrangement joins TRBV4-2 to TRBJ2-3, with 15 nucleotides matching TRBD2. CDR3 length: 19 amino acids. Germline V gene sequence: CDR1 LGHNA, CDR2 YNFKEQ. V was pared by 4 bases and J by 2 bases, with 10 bases of the junction left unmatched. In DNA form, the CDR3 reads TGTGCCAGCAGCCCGAGGACTAGCGGGGGGGCCAGGTTCACAGATACGCAGTATTTT. This codes for CASSPRTSGGARFTDTQYF.